The T cell receptor (beta chain) under discussion was sequenced for a study of regulatory T cells in long-lasting Graves disease. CDR3-region Arm-PCR and iRepertoire HTBI primers produced the TCR beta libraries. TCRdb ran MiXCR on the multiplex PCR reads and lists one entry per CDR3 protein. The profile shows 700,000 or so distinct CDR3 sequences, about 30% of them singletons. The time point: persistent/refractory GD, antithyroid drugs over 5 years with positive TRAb. PBMC RNA served as the TCR library source. Study-wide points: Persistent Graves' patients showed reduced TCR diversity versus newly diagnosed patients. Thyroid tissue was not studied; only peripheral blood was.

The length of the CDR3 is 15 residues. V lost 5 bases to trimming and J lost 0 bases, with 10 bases between them. In this sample, this clonotype turned up a few times. Its matching antigen is unknown. The source was peripheral blood mononuclear cells (PBMCs), collected when the disease was refractory, from a patient treated with antithyroid drugs. The V gene is TRBV12-3 or TRBV12-4, the J gene TRBJ1-4; no clear D. This clonotype was sampled from a female donor with Graves disease. The CDR3: CASSRTVPTNEKLFF. The CDR3 DNA reads TGTGCCAGCAGTAGGACGGTTCCAACTAATGAAAAACTGTTTTTT.